This record covers a single T cell receptor (beta chain). Its specificity is not known. These data belong to a study of PD-1 blockade in classical Hodgkin lymphoma. Study-level findings and limits: Complete responders entered with baseline diversity on par with newly diagnosed patients, the results showed.

Per germline, CDR1 MDHEN and CDR2 SYDVKM. The CDR3 is 16 residues long. The junction had 11 bases not matched to a gene; V was cut back by 6 bases and J by 7 bases. Clones were read by immunoSEQ multiplex PCR, and TCRdb kept only the in-frame ones, dropping some. The table shows roughly 92,000 clones, with over 85% occurring only once. With no exception, relapse followed autologous stem cell transplantation in all patients, and brentuximab vedotin exposure varied. The chain employs TRBV28 and TRBJ2-1; 11 bases are shared with TRBD2. This clonotype originated in a human donor with classical Hodgkin lymphoma. Source: peripheral blood mononuclear cells (PBMCs), taken at baseline. CDR3 in DNA: TGTGCCAGCAGCCGCGGACTAGCGGGTTTTGGGAATGAGCAGTTCTTC. Translating gives CASSRGLAGFGNEQFF. Using reference TRBV28 and TRBJ2-1 for the parts outside the CDR3, the full variable domain is DVKVTQSSRYLVKRTGEKVFLECVQDMDHENMFWYRQDPGLGLRLIYFSYDVKMKEKGDIPEGYSVSREKKERFSLILESASTNQTSMYLCASSRGLAGFGNEQFFGPGTRLTVL.